Following are 31 T cell receptor beta chains from one sample sequenced in a study of blood T cell repertoires in COVID-19. TCRdb's copy holds only in-frame clones and misses some; the assay was immunoSEQ multiplex PCR. The sample carries approximately 150,000 clones, more than 70% recorded once. Sequencing was performed on PBMCs or T cells enriched from blood (not recorded which). Source of these receptors: a man between 40 and 49 years old who had recovered from COVID-19.

This clone was recorded a few times. CDR3 bases: TGTGCCAGCAGCTTGATCAGGGCTGGTGAGCAGTTCTTC. As protein: CASSLIRAGEQFF. This chain links TRBV5-8 with TRBJ2-1, with D possibly matching TRBD1 (5 bases). Germline assignment: CDR1 SGHTS and CDR2 YDEGEE. With 1 base removed from V and 9 bases from J, the gap between germline ends came to 11 bases. The CDR3 consists of 13 residues.

This chain uses TRBV21-1 with TRBJ2-7; whether TRBD1, the table's D call, matches the DNA was not checked. TRBV21-1 is a listed pseudogene. This CDR3 contains 15 residues. The CDR3 sequence is CASGSTGTGEYEQYV. The CDR3 DNA follows: TGTGCCAGCGGCTCAACCGGGACAGGGGAATACGAGCAGTACGTC.

This clone was observed a few times. The chain is built from TRBV10-3 and TRBJ2-1; 9 nucleotides line up with TRBD2. The J segment lost 5 bases and the V segment lost 0 bases, leaving 8 bases of the junction unmatched. This CDR3 contains 17 residues. Germline lookup yields CDR1 ENHRY and CDR2 SYGVKD. The chain's CDR3 is CAISESTVSGGNNEQFF. The DNA for the CDR3 is TGTGCCATCAGTGAGTCGACTGTTAGCGGGGGAAACAATGAGCAGTTCTTC.

The rearrangement uses TRBV25-1 and TRBJ1-1, with D maybe TRBD1 (5 bases). The CDR3 is made up of 17 amino acids. Trimming shortened V by 4 bases and J by 1 base, and 19 bases separated the two germline ends. The germline gives CDR1 MGHDK, CDR2 SYGVNS. CDR3 sequence: CASSASRTRGTNTEAFF. DNA of the CDR3: TGTGCCAGCAGTGCCTCCAGGACGCGGGGGACGAACACTGAAGCTTTCTTT.

The count of this clone is one. The gene calls are TRBV19 and TRBJ2-3, with TRBD2 matching 9 bases. The germline V gene encodes CDR1 LNHDA and CDR2 SQIVND (reference sequence). This CDR3 is built from 15 residues. J lost 0 bases, V lost 9 bases, and 7 bases had no gene match. The CDR3: CASKTLAGSTDTQYF. The CDR3 DNA is TGTGCCAGCAAAACGCTAGCGGGGAGCACAGATACGCAGTATTTT.

The chain couples TRBV11-2 to TRBJ2-7; 7 nucleotides line up with TRBD2. Germline V gene data show CDR1 as SGHAT and CDR2 as FQNNGV. CDR3 length equals 15 residues. V dropped 2 bases and J dropped 0; count of bases not matched to a gene: 4. The CDR3 loop reads CASSLWGGSSYEQYV. The CDR3, as DNA: TGTGCCAGCAGCTTATGGGGGGGAAGCTCCTACGAGCAGTACGTC.

The table lists this clone with a few counts. Other DNA variants within this sample encode the same CDR3. The genes are TRBV2 and TRBJ1-4, with TRBD1 matching over 8 bases. Germline CDR1 and CDR2: SNHLY and FYNNEI. CDR3 length equals 14 residues. The junction had 6 bases not matched to a gene; V was cut back by 5 bases and J by 7 bases. The CDR3 nucleotides read TGTGCCAGCAGTCGACAGGGGAACGGTGAAAAACTGTTTTTT. Amino acids: CASSRQGNGEKLFF. The complete variable domain, with remaining parts taken from reference TRBV2 and TRBJ1-4, reads EPEVTQTPSHQVTQMGQEVILRCVPISNHLYFYWYRQILGQKVEFLVSFYNNEISEKSEIFDDQFSVERPDGSNFTLKIRSTKLEDSAMYFCASSRQGNGEKLFFGSGTQLSVL.

The sample holds one count of this clone. The V and J genes are TRBV25-1 and TRBJ1-5; D is unclear. V was pared by 1 base and J by 4 bases, with 8 bases between. The CDR3 contains 14 residues. CDR1 MGHDK and CDR2 SYGVNS come from the germline V gene. The CDR3 nucleotides are TGTGCCAGCAGTGAATTGGGCTGGAATCAGCCCCAGCATTTT. Encoded protein: CASSELGWNQPQHF.

This clone was recorded once. The chain employs TRBV6-1 and TRBJ1-2, with D perhaps TRBD1 (6 bases). Looked up from germline, CDR1 is MNHNS and CDR2 is SASEGT. The CDR3 has 13 residues. V was shortened by 2 bases and J by 10 bases, with 14 bases between the two germline ends. CDR3 loop: CASSEPDSLVYTF. CDR3 in DNA: TGTGCCAGCAGTGAACCGGACAGCCTGGTCTACACCTTC.

This chain uses TRBV5-1 with TRBJ1-5, with D perhaps matching TRBD1 (5 bases). CDR1 is SGHRS and CDR2 is YFSETQ in the germline V gene. The CDR3 totals 18 residues. Trimming pared 0 bases from V and 2 bases from J, leaving 18 bases between. DNA of the CDR3: TGCGCCAGCAGCTTGGGGTTGGGGGGTGAGTGGGGCAATCAGCCCCAGCATTTT. Translating it yields CASSLGLGGEWGNQPQHF.

The chain joins TRBV10-1 to TRBJ1-1, with 12 bases matching TRBD1. The CDR3 is made up of 14 amino acids. After removal of 4 bases from V and 6 bases from J, the junction contained 3 bases not matched to a gene. From germline, CDR1 is WNHNN and CDR2 SYGVQD (reference sequence). As DNA, the CDR3 is TGCGCCAGCAGTGCCGGGACAGGGGGCTCTGAAGCTTTCTTT. Amino acids: CASSAGTGGSEAFF.

The rearrangement uses TRBV7-7 and TRBJ2-5; possibly TRBD1 for D (5 bases). Trimming cost V 4 bases and J 3 bases, with 15 bases left between them. The CDR3 extends over 15 amino acids. Per germline, CDR1 SSHAT and CDR2 FNYEAQ (reference sequence). CDR3 DNA sequence: TGTGCCAGCAGCTCCCAGGGAACCCCAGAAGAGACCCAGTACTTC. It codes for CASSSQGTPEETQYF.

This chain uses TRBV5-8 with TRBJ2-3; possibly TRBD1 for D (5 bases). The V gene's germline CDR1 is SGHTS and CDR2 YDEGEE. The V gene lost 4 bases and the J gene lost 7 bases, with 10 bases spanning the gap. There are 12 residues in the CDR3. CDR3 sequence reads: CASSADRNTQYF. CDR3 bases: TGTGCCAGCAGCGCAGACAGAAATACGCAGTATTTT.

This chain links TRBV6-2 or TRBV6-3 with TRBJ2-7, with 7 positions matching TRBD1. With 0 bases clipped from V and 12 bases from J, the junction kept 2 bases outside the gene matches. Germline V lookup: CDR1 MNHEY, CDR2 SVGEGT. The length of the CDR3 is 11 residues. The CDR3: CASSYSTGLYF. The CDR3 bases are TGTGCCAGCAGTTACTCGACAGGGCTGTACTTC.

The count of this clone is one. The V and J genes are TRBV12-5 and TRBJ1-3; possible D gene TRBD1, 6 bases. The V gene lost 4 bases and the J gene lost 4 bases, with 14 bases spanning the gap. Germline values: CDR1 LGHNT, CDR2 FRNRAP. This CDR3 has 15 residues. CDR3 DNA: TGTGCTAGTGGTTCTTCACAGGGTGTCGGAAACACCATATATTTT. This sequence encodes CASGSSQGVGNTIYF.

This clone was counted only a few times. CDR3 bases: TGTGCCAGCAGCCCTAGCAGGACAGGGTCCGATCAGCCCCAGCATTTT. Protein sequence: CASSPSRTGSDQPQHF. The rearrangement uses TRBV7-8 and TRBJ1-5, with TRBD1 matching 8 bases. The CDR3 is 16 amino acids. The V gene's germline CDR1 is SGHVS and CDR2 FQNEAQ. V dropped 5 bases and J dropped 5; count of bases not matched to a gene: 11.

This rearrangement joins TRBV3-1 (or the pseudogene TRBV3-2) to TRBJ2-3; 8 bases are a match to TRBD2. This CDR3 is 16 amino acids long. In germline, CDR1 is LGHDT, CDR2 YNNKEL (reference sequence). With V trimmed by 4 bases and J by 4 bases, 10 bases remained unmatched. This chain's CDR3 is CASSPRSGGPPDTQYF. Written as DNA, the CDR3 is TGTGCCAGCAGCCCTCGGAGCGGGGGCCCCCCAGATACGCAGTATTTT.

This clone showed up just a few times. This chain joins TRBV10-3 and TRBJ2-2; the match to TRBD1 covers 10 bases. Germline V gene lookup returns CDR1 ENHRY and CDR2 SYGVKD. The CDR3 is made up of 17 amino acids. Trimming took 6 bases from V and 5 from J; bases not matched to a gene: 12. Written as DNA, the CDR3 is TGTGCCATCAGGAAGACAGGGGGCGATGATAGAACCGGGGAGCTGTTTTTT. It yields the protein CAIRKTGGDDRTGELFF.

The genes are TRBV4-1 and TRBJ2-5, with a tentative D call TRBD2 (6 bases). The CDR3 has 13 residues. Germline assignment: CDR1 MGHRA and CDR2 YSYEKL. V was pared by 4 bases and J by 4 bases, with 10 bases between. CDR3 loop: CASSLGLPETQYF. As DNA, the CDR3 is TGCGCCAGCAGCCTGGGACTCCCAGAGACCCAGTACTTC.

The V gene is TRBV4-2, the J gene TRBJ2-2, with 10 positions matching TRBD2. The CDR3 totals 18 residues. V shed 0 bases and J 5 bases; nucleotides not matched to a gene: 9. Germline-derived CDR1 and CDR2 are LGHNA and YNFKEQ. In DNA form, the CDR3 reads TGTGCCAGCAGCCAAGAATTACTAGCGGGGACGGTTACCGGGGAGCTGTTTTTT. Protein product: CASSQELLAGTVTGELFF.

This clone was recorded many times. The rearrangement joins TRBV5-1 to TRBJ1-4; 8 nucleotides align to TRBD1. Germline CDR1 is SGHRS and CDR2 is YFSETQ. This CDR3 is 15 amino acids long. The V gene end was trimmed by 0 bases and the J gene end by 6 bases; junction bases not matched to a gene: 4. Here the CDR3 DNA reads TGCGCCAGCAGCTTGGGACAGGGGAAGGATGAAAAACTGTTTTTT. Residues: CASSLGQGKDEKLFF.

The rearrangement joins TRBV7-3 to TRBJ2-2; D is perhaps TRBD2 (5 bases). Trimming pared 2 bases from V and 4 bases from J, leaving 11 bases between. CDR3 length: 15 residues. Per germline, CDR1 SGHTA and CDR2 FQGTGA. The CDR3 DNA sequence: TGTGCCAGCAGCTTAGGCACTAGTAGCACCGGGGAGCTGTTTTTT. Amino acid sequence: CASSLGTSSTGELFF.

The chain carries TRBV18 and TRBJ2-7, with TRBD1 matching over 7 bases. V lost 8 bases to trimming and J lost 2 bases; unmatched junction nucleotides: 3. CDR1 KGHSH and CDR2 LQKENI come from the germline V gene. The CDR3 consists of 12 residues. CDR3 sequence reads: CASGDSPYEQYF. The CDR3 DNA sequence: TGTGCCAGCGGGGACAGTCCCTACGAGCAGTACTTC.

The rearrangement uses TRBV6-1 and TRBJ1-4; D is ambiguous. CDR3 size: 17 residues. Germline-derived CDR1 and CDR2 are MNHNS and SASEGT. The V end was cut by 1 base, the J end by 3 bases, with 15 bases between. The CDR3 nucleotides read TGTGCCAGCAGTGAAGATCCCAGATCGGCGGCTAATGAAAAACTGTTTTTT. Residues: CASSEDPRSAANEKLFF.

The chain combines TRBV11-2 with TRBJ2-3; TRBD1 agrees at 8 bases. The CDR3 length is 16 residues. The germline gives CDR1 SGHAT, CDR2 FQNNGV. With 2 bases clipped from V and 4 bases from J, the junction kept 8 bases outside the gene matches. Here the CDR3 DNA reads TGTGCCAGCAGCTTAACAGGGGGTAAAAGCGCAGATACGCAGTATTTT. It specifies CASSLTGGKSADTQYF.

The chain couples TRBV6-2 or TRBV6-3 to TRBJ2-7; D ambiguous. CDR3 length equals 16 residues. V was clipped by 4 bases and J by 2 bases, with 18 bases between them. CDR1 MNHEY and CDR2 SVGEGT come from the germline V gene. Here the CDR3 reads CASSLASTFLTYEQYF. CDR3 DNA sequence: TGTGCCAGCAGTTTGGCCTCGACATTCCTAACCTACGAGCAGTACTTC.

This chain's CDR3 is CASSLTSRETQYF. The CDR3 coding sequence is TGCGCCAGCAGCCTGACTAGTAGAGAGACCCAGTACTTC. The chain is built from TRBV4-1 and TRBJ2-5; a possible D gene is TRBD2 (6 bases). This CDR3 region has 13 residues. Per germline, CDR1 MGHRA and CDR2 YSYEKL. The V end was cut by 4 bases, the J end by 4 bases, with 10 bases between.

The chain uses TRBV11-2 and TRBJ2-4, with D perhaps TRBD2 (5 bases). Trimming left V 0 bases short and J 3 bases short, with 9 bases between. CDR1 and CDR2 from the germline V gene are SGHAT and FQNNGV. The CDR3 is 15 residues long. The CDR3 is CASSLEPGIKNIQYF. CDR3 nucleotides: TGTGCCAGCAGCTTAGAACCCGGGATCAAAAACATTCAGTACTTC.

The chain recombines TRBV19 with TRBJ1-1; maybe TRBD1 (5 bases). CDR1 and CDR2 (germline): LNHDA, SQIVND (reference sequence). The CDR3 length is 14 residues. The V end lost 2 bases, the J end lost 0 bases, and 7 bases lay between the germline ends. The CDR3 sequence is CASSINRMNTEAFF. DNA for the CDR3: TGTGCCAGTAGTATAAACAGGATGAACACTGAAGCTTTCTTT.

The rearrangement joins TRBV5-8 to TRBJ2-2, with D possibly matching TRBD1 (6 bases). CDR3 length: 16 amino acids. Germline CDR1 SGHTS, CDR2 YDEGEE. Trimming took 1 base from V and 6 from J, leaving 16 bases between them. The CDR3 nucleotides read TGTGCCAGCAGCTTGTATGGCAGGGGAGTATCCGGGGAGCTGTTTTTT. Its translation: CASSLYGRGVSGELFF. Filled out from reference TRBV5-8 and TRBJ2-2, the complete variable domain reads EAGVTQSPTHLIKTRGQQATLRCSPISGHTSVYWYQQALGLGLQFLLWYDEGEERNRGNFPPRFSGRQFPNYSSELNVNALELEDSALYLCASSLYGRGVSGELFFGEGSRLTVL.

The gene calls are TRBV9 and TRBJ1-1; D is possibly TRBD1 (6 bases). Germline lookup yields CDR1 SGDLS and CDR2 YYNGEE. V lost 0 bases to trimming and J lost 3 bases, with 9 bases between them. CDR3 size: 14 residues. The DNA of the CDR3 is TGTGCCAGCAGCGTAGCTCCAGGGGACACTGAAGCTTTCTTT. Translating it yields CASSVAPGDTEAFF.